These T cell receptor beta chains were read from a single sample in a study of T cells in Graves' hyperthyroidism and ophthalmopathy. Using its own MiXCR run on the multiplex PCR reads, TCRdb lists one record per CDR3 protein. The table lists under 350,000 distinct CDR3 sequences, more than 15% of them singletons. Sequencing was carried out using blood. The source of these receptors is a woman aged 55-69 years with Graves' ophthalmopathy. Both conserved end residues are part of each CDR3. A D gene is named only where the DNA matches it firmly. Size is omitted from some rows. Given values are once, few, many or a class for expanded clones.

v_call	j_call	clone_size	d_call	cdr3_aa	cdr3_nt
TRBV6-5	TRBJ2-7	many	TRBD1	CASSYRDRGRGEQYF	TGTGCCAGCAGTTACCGGGACAGGGGGCGCGGGGAGCAGTACTTC
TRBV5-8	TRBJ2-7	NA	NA	CASRSGPGGTYEQYF	TGTGCCAGCAGGTCGGGGCCAGGGGGGACGTACGAGCAGTACTTC
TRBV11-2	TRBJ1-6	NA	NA	CASSLAVGGNPPLHF	TGTGCCAGCAGCTTAGCGGTAGGGGGGAATCCACCCCTCCACTTT
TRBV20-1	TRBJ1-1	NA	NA	CSARDLRGWTEAFF	TGCAGTGCTAGAGATCTTCGGGGGTGGACTGAAGCTTTCTTT
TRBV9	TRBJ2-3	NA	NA	CASSVGGRSTDTQYF	TGTGCCAGCAGCGTAGGGGGGAGAAGCACAGATACGCAGTATTTT
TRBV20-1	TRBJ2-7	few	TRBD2	CSASRAPRGALAEQYF	TGCAGTGCTAGTAGGGCGCCGCGGGGGGCCCTCGCCGAGCAGTACTTC
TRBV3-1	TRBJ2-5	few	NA	CASSQDRADLGQETQYF	TGTGCCAGCAGCCAAGACCGCGCGGACCTAGGCCAAGAGACCCAGTACTTC
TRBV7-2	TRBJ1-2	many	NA	CASSFYTTDYGYTF	TGTGCCAGCAGCTTCTACACGACGGACTATGGCTACACCTTC
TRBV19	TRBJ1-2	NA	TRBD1	CASSMDRGEAGYTF	TGTGCCAGTAGTATGGACAGGGGGGAAGCCGGCTACACCTTC
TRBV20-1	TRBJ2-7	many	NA	CSASSGGASYEQYF	TGCAGTGCTAGCTCCGGCGGGGCATCCTACGAGCAGTACTTC
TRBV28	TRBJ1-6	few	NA	CASRNGDSPLHF	TGTGCCAGCAGGAATGGGGATTCACCCCTCCACTTT
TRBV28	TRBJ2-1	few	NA	CAGSPPAGLRPGNEQFF	TGTGCCGGCAGTCCCCCGGCGGGCCTCAGACCGGGTAATGAGCAGTTCTTC
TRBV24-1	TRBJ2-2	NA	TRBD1	CATSDGQGGYTGELFF	TGTGCCACCAGTGACGGACAGGGGGGTTACACCGGGGAGCTGTTTTTT
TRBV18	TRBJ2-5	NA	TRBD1	CASSPHRGQETQYF	TGTGCCAGCTCACCACACAGGGGCCAAGAGACCCAGTACTTC
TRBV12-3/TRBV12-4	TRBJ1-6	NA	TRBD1	CASSNRDRNSPLHF	TGTGCCAGCAGCAACCGGGACAGAAATTCACCCCTCCACTTT
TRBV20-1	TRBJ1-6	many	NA	CSARAGSGLNSPLHF	TGCAGTGCTAGAGCAGGGAGCGGTTTGAATTCACCCCTCCACTTT
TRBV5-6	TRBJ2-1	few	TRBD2	CASSRTSGASGQFF	TGTGCCAGCAGCCGGACTAGCGGGGCTTCGGGGCAGTTCTTC
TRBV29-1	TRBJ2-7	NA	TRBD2	CSARASGEQYF	TGCAGCGCCAGGGCTAGCGGCGAGCAGTACTTC
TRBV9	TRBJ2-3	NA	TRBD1	CASSVDPGQFTDTQYF	TGTGCCAGCAGCGTAGACCCGGGACAGTTCACAGATACGCAGTATTTT
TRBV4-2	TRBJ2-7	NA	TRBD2	CASSQEGLAGGGEQYF	TGTGCCAGCAGCCAAGAGGGGCTAGCGGGAGGAGGTGAGCAGTACTTC
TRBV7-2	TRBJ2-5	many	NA	CASSLALVRGQETQYF	TGTGCCAGCAGCTTAGCGCTAGTCCGGGGTCAGGAGACCCAGTACTTC
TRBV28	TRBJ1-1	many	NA	CASTSTEEAFF	TGTGCCAGCACGAGTACAGAAGAAGCTTTCTTT
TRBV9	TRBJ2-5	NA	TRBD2	CASSALGGKTETQYF	TGTGCCAGCAGCGCATTGGGAGGGAAGACAGAGACCCAGTACTTC
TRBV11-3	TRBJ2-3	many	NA	CASRLDSTDTQYF	TGTGCCAGCAGGCTGGACAGCACAGATACGCAGTATTTT
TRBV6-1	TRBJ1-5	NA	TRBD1	CATGQGASNQPQHF	TGTGCCACCGGACAGGGGGCTAGCAATCAGCCCCAGCATTTT
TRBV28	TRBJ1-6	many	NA	CASSYRDHNSPLHF	TGTGCCAGCAGCTACAGGGATCACAATTCACCCCTCCACTTT
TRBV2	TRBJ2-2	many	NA	CASSGTEYGELFF	TGTGCCAGCAGTGGGACAGAATACGGGGAGCTGTTTTTT
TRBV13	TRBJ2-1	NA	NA	CASSSLTGGPYNEQFF	TGTGCCAGCAGCTCTCTTACAGGTGGACCCTACAATGAGCAGTTCTTC
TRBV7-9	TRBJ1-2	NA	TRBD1	CASSQPGQGLSSDGYTF	TGTGCCAGCAGCCAGCCGGGACAGGGCCTGTCGTCTGATGGCTACACCTTC
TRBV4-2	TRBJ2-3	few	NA	CASSQDLQGWDTDTQYF	TGTGCCAGCAGCCAAGATCTCCAGGGGTGGGACACAGATACGCAGTATTTT
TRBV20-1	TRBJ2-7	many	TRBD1	CSAYRDSSYEQYF	TGCAGTGCTTATCGGGACAGCTCCTACGAGCAGTACTTC
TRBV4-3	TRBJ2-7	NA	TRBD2	CASSQEPSGVYEQYF	TGCGCCAGCAGCCAAGAGCCTAGCGGAGTCTACGAGCAGTACTTC
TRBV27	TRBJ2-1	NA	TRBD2	CASRGSGTSGYIPLSYNEQFF	TGTGCCAGCAGAGGGTCCGGGACTAGCGGGTATATACCACTATCCTACAATGAGCAGTTCTTC
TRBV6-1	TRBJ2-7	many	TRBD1	CASTSRGGQGTHEQYF	TGTGCCAGCACCTCCCGTGGGGGACAGGGAACCCACGAGCAGTACTTC
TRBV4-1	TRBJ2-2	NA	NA	CASSQGRRDPEFIRANTGELFF	TGCGCCAGCAGCCAAGGAAGACGGGACCCCGAATTTATCCGCGCGAACACCGGGGAGCTGTTTTTT
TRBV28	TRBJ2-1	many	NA	CASRLRLQQQFF	TGTGCCAGCAGGTTACGACTACAGCAGCAGTTCTTC
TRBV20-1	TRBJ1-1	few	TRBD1	CSASRQGLEAFF	TGCAGTGCTTCGCGACAGGGGCTTGAAGCTTTCTTT
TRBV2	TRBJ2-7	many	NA	CASRPGDYEQYF	TGTGCCAGCCGACCCGGGGACTACGAGCAGTACTTC
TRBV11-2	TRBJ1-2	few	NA	CASSPHTGNYGYTF	TGTGCCAGCAGCCCCCATACAGGGAACTATGGCTACACCTTC
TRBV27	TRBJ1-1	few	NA	CASSLLAGRQNTEAFF	TGTGCCAGCAGTTTGCTGGCAGGGCGACAGAACACTGAAGCTTTCTTT
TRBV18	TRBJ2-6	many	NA	CASSPIHSGANVLTF	TGTGCCAGCTCACCAATTCACTCTGGGGCCAACGTCCTGACTTTC
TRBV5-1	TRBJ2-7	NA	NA	CASSAQEQGSYEQYF	TGCGCCAGCAGCGCCCAAGAGCAGGGCTCCTACGAGCAGTACTTC
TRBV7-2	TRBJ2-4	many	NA	CASSLAGGKNIQYF	TGTGCCAGCAGCTTAGCGGGGGGTAAAAACATTCAGTACTTC
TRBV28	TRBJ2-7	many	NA	CASTRREGATYEQYF	TGTGCCAGCACTCGAAGGGAGGGGGCGACCTACGAGCAGTACTTC
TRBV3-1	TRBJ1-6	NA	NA	CASSQVESPLHF	TGTGCCAGCAGCCAAGTGGAATCACCCCTCCACTTT
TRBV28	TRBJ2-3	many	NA	CASSLAEFGTDTQYF	TGTGCCAGCAGTTTAGCCGAGTTCGGCACAGATACGCAGTATTTT
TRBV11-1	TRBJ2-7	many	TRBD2	CASRRLSGKVYEQYF	TGTGCCAGCAGACGACTCAGCGGGAAGGTCTACGAGCAGTACTTC
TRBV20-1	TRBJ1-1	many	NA	CSARDGPGRTEAFF	TGCAGTGCTAGAGATGGCCCGGGGCGCACTGAAGCTTTCTTT
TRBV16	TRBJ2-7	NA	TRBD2	CASSQSPSGYEQYF	TGTGCCAGCAGCCAATCGCCTAGCGGCTACGAGCAGTACTTC
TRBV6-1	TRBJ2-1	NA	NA	CASSDPWFNEQFF	TGTGCCAGCAGCGACCCCTGGTTCAATGAGCAGTTCTTC
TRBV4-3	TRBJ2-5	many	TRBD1	CASSQGPEFQGATETQYF	TGCGCCAGCAGCCAAGGGCCCGAATTCCAGGGGGCAACGGAGACCCAGTACTTC
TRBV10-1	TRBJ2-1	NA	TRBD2	CASTRGLAGAEQFF	TGCGCCAGCACCCGGGGACTAGCGGGGGCTGAGCAGTTCTTC
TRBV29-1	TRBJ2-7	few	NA	CSVLMDSSYEQYF	TGCAGCGTTCTGATGGACAGCTCCTACGAGCAGTACTTC
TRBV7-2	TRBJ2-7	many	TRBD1	CASSRDGTGGYEQYF	TGTGCCAGCAGCCGAGACGGGACAGGGGGGTACGAGCAGTACTTC